Described below is a single T cell receptor (beta chain) sequence and its context. As handled by the study authors: Amplification of reference gene primers provided the estimated nucleated cell counts. Measured with immunoSEQ multiplex PCR; TCRdb has only the in-frame clones, and not every one. V and J calls and clone size come straight from that table; D and trimming were deduced from the DNA. The repertoire holds some 240,000 clones, with around 90% as singletons. The data derive from a study of blood T cell repertoires in COVID-19. Looking at the study overall: Specimens from acute and convalescent COVID-19 originated in the United States, Italy and Spain. The cDNA or gDNA used as material had been derived from T cells, B-cell-depleted T cells, or PBMCs.

Trimming took off 10 bases at V and 1 base at J, with 22 bases between the two ends. This CDR3 comprises 16 residues. Germline assignment: CDR1 LNHDA and CDR2 SQIVND (reference sequence). The sequencing sample was made of peripheral blood. The chain has TRBV19 and TRBJ1-2; TRBD1 is a possible D gene (5 bases). This sequence was found in a man aged 55 to 70 who had recovered from COVID-19. Here the CDR3 reads CATTTGSARVNYGYTF. CDR3 nucleotides: TGTGCCACTACCACAGGATCGGCGCGTGTTAACTATGGCTACACCTTC.